The 10 T cell receptor beta chains presented below share a single source sample, sequenced in a study of shared clonotypes between healthy human individuals. The repertoire was sequenced with immunoSEQ multiplex PCR; TCRdb's copy has only in-frame clones and lacks some. The sample contains about 2.3 million clones, about 92% of which appear only once. The sequencing input was naive CD4+ T cells from PBMCs. This sample's subset: CD45RA+ positively selected. The receptors were gathered from a man in his late teens or twenties in good health. Some clones in this sample may be carry-over from other donors' samples.

The chain couples TRBV27 to TRBJ1-2; 11 nucleotides match TRBD1. The CDR3 contains 17 residues. J gave up 7 bases and V 5 bases, and 15 bases lay outside the gene matches. The germline CDR1 and CDR2 sequences are MNHEY and SMNVEV (reference sequence). DNA for the CDR3: TGTGCCAGCAGTAGAGGGACAGGGGGAGCGGGTGGTCCTGGCTACACCTTC. Its protein product is CASSRGTGGAGGPGYTF.

The chain carries TRBV19 and TRBJ2-3; 14 nucleotides line up with TRBD2. The CDR3 totals 16 residues. V dropped 4 bases and J dropped 3; count of bases not matched to a gene: 3. Germline assignment: CDR1 LNHDA and CDR2 SQIVND (reference sequence). This CDR3 is CASSTRLAGGTDTQYF. As DNA, the CDR3 is TGTGCCAGTAGTACCCGACTAGCGGGAGGGACAGATACGCAGTATTTT. The entire variable domain, with the rest obtained from reference TRBV19 and TRBJ2-3, is as follows: DGGITQSPKYLFRKEGQNVTLSCEQNLNHDAMYWYRQDPGQGLRLIYYSQIVNDFQKGDIAEGYSVSREKKESFPLTVTSAQKNPTAFYLCASSTRLAGGTDTQYFGPGTRLTVL.

The chain recombines TRBV6-8 with TRBJ1-5, with D unresolved. V lost 2 bases and J 5 bases, leaving 16 bases between the germline ends. The CDR3 is 16 amino acids. Germline CDR1 and CDR2: MNHGY and SAAAGT. As DNA, the CDR3 is TGTGCCAGCAGTTACCGGAGGCAGGCTGTCGATCAGCCCCAGCATTTT. Translated: CASSYRRQAVDQPQHF.

The chain carries TRBV29-1 and TRBJ2-5, with 13 bases that match TRBD2. J gave up 4 bases and V 8 bases, and 13 bases lay outside the gene matches. The CDR3 runs 16 residues. Per germline, CDR1 SQVTM and CDR2 ANQGSEA. The DNA of the CDR3 is TGCAGCTCAAGCGGACTAGCGGGAGCTGGCGGAGAGACCCAGTACTTC. Its protein is CSSSGLAGAGGETQYF.

Only a few counts were recorded for this clone. V is TRBV4-2 and J is TRBJ1-2; 11 bases line up with TRBD1. Unmatched junction bases numbered 8, after V lost 4 bases and J lost 7 bases. The CDR3 has 15 residues. Germline CDR1 LGHNA, CDR2 YNFKEQ. In nucleotides, the CDR3 is TGTGCCAGCAGCCCTCCGGACAGGGGGCAGATTGGCTACACCTTC. Its protein product is CASSPPDRGQIGYTF.

Note on this clone: The sample carries other DNA sequences with the same CDR3. The chain recombines TRBV7-3 with TRBJ2-3, with no clear D. The CDR3 runs to 12 residues. CDR1 is SGHTA and CDR2 is FQGTGA in the germline V gene. V lost 4 bases, J lost 5 bases, and 7 bases lay in between. The DNA for the CDR3 is TGTGCCAGCAGCTCCAACAGAGATACGCAGTATTTT. It codes for CASSSNRDTQYF. Full variable domain (outside the CDR3, taken from reference TRBV7-3 and TRBJ2-3): GAGVSQTPSNKVTEKGKYVELRCDPISGHTALYWYRQSLGQGPEFLIYFQGTGAADDSGLPNDRFFAVRPEGSVSTLKIQRTERGDSAVYLCASSSNRDTQYFGPGTRLTVL.

V usage is TRBV28 and J usage is TRBJ1-1; no reliable D call. V was shortened by 6 bases and J by 10 bases, with 18 bases between the two germline ends. Per germline, CDR1 MDHEN and CDR2 SYDVKM. CDR3 length: 13 amino acids. The CDR3 DNA reads as TGTGCCAGCAGGGGTCGAGCGGTAGCGAGAGCTTTCTTT. This codes for CASRGRAVARAFF.

This sequence joins TRBV2 and TRBJ1-2, with D unresolved. There are 13 residues in the CDR3. Germline V gives CDR1 SNHLY, CDR2 FYNNEI. V was trimmed by 10 bases and J by 3 bases, leaving 15 bases between them. The CDR3 protein is CATSKGTDYGYTF. The CDR3 bases are TGTGCCACCTCCAAGGGTACAGACTATGGCTACACCTTC.

J is TRBJ1-4 and V is TRBV2, with D unclear. CDR3 length: 13 amino acids. CDR1 is SNHLY and CDR2 is FYNNEI in the germline V gene. Trimming removed 4 bases at V and 8 bases at J, with 11 bases between. This CDR3 is CASSGEVEEKLFF. The CDR3 region has the DNA TGTGCCAGCAGTGGGGAAGTGGAGGAAAAACTGTTTTTT.

The rearrangement links TRBV7-3 to TRBJ2-1, with 10 positions matching TRBD2. Germline trimming cut 5 bases from V and 2 bases from J; bases unmatched to any gene: 3. Germline CDR1 is SGHTA and CDR2 is FQGTGA. The CDR3 length is 15 residues. In nucleotides, the CDR3 is TGTGCCAGCAGCCGCGGGACTAGCGCCTACAATGAGCAGTTCTTC. This codes for CASSRGTSAYNEQFF.